Below, 12 T cell receptor beta chains from the same sample are listed, as sequenced in a study of CD8 T cells in ankylosing spondylitis. TCRdb passed the 5' RACE reads through MiXCR, listing each CDR3 protein once. This table has about 240,000 distinct CDR3 sequences, about 11% appearing once. Sequences were obtained from blood, either unsorted or a sorted T cell fraction (not recorded which). The receptors were gathered from a male donor with ankylosing spondylitis or in good health (not recorded which).

This chain joins TRBV5-1 and TRBJ2-7; TRBD1 agrees at 12 bases. J gave up 3 bases and V 4 bases, and 5 bases lay outside the gene matches. The germline CDR1 and CDR2 sequences are SGHRS and YFSETQ. The CDR3 is 15 residues long. CDR3 protein: CASSPGQGASYEQYF. The DNA of the CDR3 is TGCGCCAGCAGCCCGGGACAGGGGGCAAGCTACGAGCAGTACTTC.

This clonotype appeared many times. CDR3 sequence (DNA): TGCAGTGCTAGAGCTGGGGGGGCGAACACCGGGGAGCTGTTTTTT. It codes for CSARAGGANTGELFF. The gene calls are TRBV20-1 and TRBJ2-2, with 7 bases lining up with TRBD2. The germline V gene encodes CDR1 DFQATT and CDR2 SNEGSKA (reference sequence). This CDR3 spans 15 amino acids. The trim removed 1 base at V and 0 bases at J, leaving 2 bases unmatched.

This clonotype was counted between two and nine times. This chain uses TRBV7-9 with TRBJ2-3; perhaps TRBD2 as D (6 bases). V lost 7 bases and J 2 bases, leaving 16 bases between the germline ends. This CDR3 has 15 amino acids. CDR1 is SEHNR, CDR2 FQNEAQ, per germline (reference sequence). CDR3 protein: CASNPGGRPTDTQYF. The CDR3 DNA is TGTGCCAGCAACCCCGGGGGTAGACCCACAGATACGCAGTATTTT. The full variable domain, completed using reference TRBV7-9 and TRBJ2-3, is DTGVSQNPRHKITKRGQNVTFRCDPISEHNRLYWYRQTLGQGPEFLTYFQNEAQLEKSRLLSDRFSAERPKGSFSTLEIQRTEQGDSAMYLCASNPGGRPTDTQYFGPGTRLTVL.

The CDR3 loop is CSAVSSGVSYNEQFF. In DNA form, the CDR3 reads TGCAGTGCTGTTTCTAGCGGAGTCTCCTACAATGAGCAGTTCTTC. The rearrangement joins TRBV20-1 to TRBJ2-1; TRBD2 agrees at 7 bases. Germline values: CDR1 DFQATT, CDR2 SNEGSKA (reference sequence). There are 15 residues in the CDR3. V shed 5 bases and J 0 bases; nucleotides not matched to a gene: 7.

There are many counts of this clonotype. The chain uses TRBV20-1 and TRBJ2-1; D gene uncertain. There are 13 residues in the CDR3. Trimming pared 3 bases from V and 3 bases from J, leaving 9 bases between. Germline lookup yields CDR1 DFQATT and CDR2 SNEGSKA (reference sequence). The chain's CDR3 is CSASGRLYNEQFF. DNA of the CDR3: TGCAGTGCTAGTGGCCGCCTCTACAATGAGCAGTTCTTC.

In this sample, this clonotype turned up many times. The chain combines TRBV7-2 with TRBJ1-2; D unclear. Deletions cut 5 bases from V and 4 bases from J, with 14 bases between. Germline CDR1 reads SGHTA; CDR2 reads FQGNSA. The CDR3 is made up of 14 amino acids. The CDR3 reads CASSPGRLSYGYTF. The CDR3 nucleotides read TGTGCCAGCAGCCCAGGACGTCTCAGCTATGGCTACACCTTC. The full variable domain, rest sourced from reference TRBV7-2 and TRBJ1-2, is GAGVSQSPSNKVTEKGKDVELRCDPISGHTALYWYRQSLGQGLEFLIYFQGNSAPDKSGLPSDRFSAERTGGSVSTLTIQRTQQEDSAVYLCASSPGRLSYGYTFGSGTRLTVV.

CDR3 nucleotides: TGTGCCAGCAGGCTCGGTCGCGGGAGGAACTCCTACGAGCAGTACTTC. Translated, it gives CASRLGRGRNSYEQYF. The V and J genes are TRBV2 and TRBJ2-7; 8 bases are shared with TRBD2. The CDR3 spans 16 residues. V lost 6 bases, J lost 0 bases, and 10 bases stayed unmatched. From germline, CDR1 is SNHLY and CDR2 FYNNEI.

This clonotype was seen many times. CDR3 region: CATTMGDTQYF. In DNA form, the CDR3 reads TGTGCCACCACGATGGGAGATACGCAGTATTTT. This chain links TRBV24-1 with TRBJ2-3; no reliable D call. Trimming took off 8 bases at V and 5 bases at J, with 7 bases between the two ends. Germline V gene sequence: CDR1 KGHDR, CDR2 SFDVKD. This CDR3 contains 11 residues.

In its sample, this clonotype was seen many times. This chain joins TRBV5-1 and TRBJ2-3; 11 positions agree with TRBD1. J gave up 4 bases and V 4 bases, and 8 bases lay outside the gene matches. In germline, CDR1 is SGHRS, CDR2 YFSETQ. The CDR3 has 16 residues. CDR3: CASSVSGTGGSDTQYF. The CDR3 coding sequence is TGCGCCAGCAGCGTCTCCGGGACAGGGGGATCAGATACGCAGTATTTT. The full variable domain, rest sourced from reference TRBV5-1 and TRBJ2-3, is KAGVTQTPRYLIKTRGQQVTLSCSPISGHRSVSWYQQTPGQGLQFLFEYFSETQRNKGNFPGRFSGRQFSNSRSEMNVSTLELGDSALYLCASSVSGTGGSDTQYFGPGTRLTVL.

The chain uses TRBV4-2 and TRBJ2-7; D might be TRBD1 (5 bases). The V gene's germline CDR1 is LGHNA and CDR2 YNFKEQ. The CDR3 sequence is 14 residues long. With 3 bases removed from V and 4 bases from J, the gap between germline ends came to 13 bases. The CDR3 nucleotides read TGTGCCAGCAGCCACCAGGGCGAACAGTACGAGCAGTACTTC. It codes for CASSHQGEQYEQYF.

The chain couples TRBV5-1 to TRBJ2-7; 12 bases are shared with TRBD1. Looked up from germline, CDR1 is SGHRS and CDR2 is YFSETQ. Trimming removed 5 bases from V and 7 bases from J; junction bases left unmatched: 13. The CDR3 length is 16 residues. The CDR3 here is CASSFFPGQGAEEQYF. CDR3 nucleotide sequence: TGCGCCAGCAGTTTTTTCCCGGGACAGGGGGCAGAAGAGCAGTACTTC.

The chain employs TRBV7-9 and TRBJ2-3, with 7 nucleotides matching TRBD1. Trimming at V came to 5 bases and at J to 6 bases, leaving 8 bases not matched to a gene. Germline values: CDR1 SEHNR, CDR2 FQNEAQ (reference sequence). The CDR3 is 14 residues long. For the CDR3, the DNA is TGTGCCAGCAGCCCCCTTACAGGGGTGGATACGCAGTATTTT. This gives the protein CASSPLTGVDTQYF.